These 10 T cell receptor beta chains originate from one sample sequenced in a study of early T cells in non-severe SARS-CoV-2 infection. TCRdb itself ran the 5' RACE reads through MiXCR, one entry per CDR3 protein. The table shows tens of thousands of distinct CDR3 sequences, with around 5.2% occurring only once. The sequencing input was whole blood. The source of these receptors is an adult who was a healthcare worker with PCR-confirmed SARS-CoV-2 infection or an uninfected control (not recorded which).

Ten or more counts support this clonotype. V gene TRBV6-1 combines with J gene TRBJ2-7; D is unclear. This CDR3 is built from 13 residues. The V gene's germline CDR1 is MNHNS and CDR2 SASEGT. Trimming removed 4 bases at V and 2 bases at J, with 9 bases between. The CDR3: CASSVNRAYEQYF. Written as DNA, the CDR3 is TGTGCCAGCAGTGTGAACAGAGCCTACGAGCAGTACTTC.

In this sample, this clonotype turned up many times. This chain uses TRBV2 with TRBJ2-5; no reliable D call. Deletions cut 8 bases from V and 4 bases from J, with 8 bases between. Looked up from germline, CDR1 is SNHLY and CDR2 is FYNNEI. CDR3 size: 11 residues. The CDR3 nucleotides read TGTGCCAGCGTATTGGGAGAGACCCAGTACTTC. Translating gives CASVLGETQYF.

This clonotype was detected ten times or more. The V call is TRBV6-5, the J call TRBJ2-1; 12 bases match TRBD2. The CDR3 consists of 14 residues. Germline V gene sequence: CDR1 MNHEY, CDR2 SVGAGI. Germline trimming cut 5 bases from V and 9 bases from J; bases unmatched to any gene: 5. This chain's CDR3 is CASSQTSGSLEQFF. The CDR3 DNA reads as TGTGCCAGCAGTCAGACTAGCGGGAGTCTTGAGCAGTTCTTC.

This clonotype came up a few times. The V gene is TRBV18, the J gene TRBJ2-3; no firm D call. The V gene's germline CDR1 is KGHSH and CDR2 LQKENI. V shed 4 bases and J shed 0 bases, with 14 bases lying between them. There are 16 residues in the CDR3. The CDR3 loop reads CASSHYTAASTDTQYF. Written as DNA, the CDR3 is TGTGCCAGCTCACACTACACGGCAGCTAGCACAGATACGCAGTATTTT.

This sequence joins TRBV28 and TRBJ2-4; D possibly corresponds to TRBD1 (6 bases). The CDR3 contains 15 residues. Germline-derived CDR1 and CDR2 are MDHEN and SYDVKM. V was cut by 4 bases and J by 4 bases, with 14 bases left in between. The CDR3 nucleotides are TGTGCCAGCAGTTCAACCCCGGGGACAAAAAACATTCAGTACTTC. Residues: CASSSTPGTKNIQYF.

At least ten counts were recorded for this clonotype. The chain is built from TRBV5-5 and TRBJ1-4, with TRBD1 matching 7 bases. Germline V CDR1 and CDR2: SGHKS, YYEKEE (reference sequence). J gave up 9 bases and V 2 bases, and 7 bases lay outside the gene matches. The CDR3 has 14 amino acids. CDR3 loop: CASSFPGTEKKLFF. Written as DNA, the CDR3 is TGTGCCAGCAGCTTCCCCGGGACAGAGAAAAAACTGTTTTTT.

This CDR3 reads CASSFTGTFNEQFF. The CDR3 region has the DNA TGTGCCAGCAGCTTCACCGGGACGTTCAATGAGCAGTTCTTC. V is TRBV5-6 and J is TRBJ2-1; either TRBD1 or TRBD2 may supply D (5 bases each). The V gene lost 2 bases and the J gene lost 6 bases, with 12 bases spanning the gap. The CDR3 covers 14 residues. Per germline, CDR1 SGHDT and CDR2 YYEEEE.

The chain is built from TRBV28 and TRBJ1-1; D possibly corresponds to TRBD1 (6 bases). V lost 7 bases and J 2 bases, leaving 14 bases between the germline ends. Germline V gives CDR1 MDHEN, CDR2 SYDVKM. The CDR3 consists of 14 residues. CDR3 nucleotide sequence: TGTGCCAGCATTACAGGGTCTGGAAACACTGAAGCTTTCTTT. This translates into CASITGSGNTEAFF.

The chain uses TRBV23-1 and TRBJ2-1; D not certain. TRBV23-1 is an ORF, and what it does is uncertain. The ends were cut back, 3 bases at V and 7 bases at J, with 10 bases in the middle. CDR3 size: 13 residues. This CDR3 reads CASSQEPENEQFF. As DNA, the CDR3 is TGCGCCAGCAGTCAGGAGCCCGAGAATGAGCAGTTCTTC.

By proportion, this clonotype is medium-sized. V gene TRBV28 combines with J gene TRBJ2-5, with D possibly called TRBD1 or TRBD2 (5 bases each). V was shortened by 1 base and J by 1 base, with 31 bases between the two germline ends. The CDR3 covers 22 residues. CDR1 MDHEN and CDR2 SYDVKM come from the germline V gene. CDR3 coding DNA: TGTGCCAGCAGTTTATTCCCCCGACGTTGGTTTCGAGGGGAGAAGGGCCAAGAGACCCAGTACTTC. Translating gives CASSLFPRRWFRGEKGQETQYF.